Listed here is a single T cell receptor (beta chain). The target antigen is unknown. Pregnant or lactating patients were excluded, as were those with uncontrolled infection or other autoimmune disease. The source of the PBMCs was less than 12 ml of fresh peripheral blood. The data derive from a study of T cells in Graves' hyperthyroidism and ophthalmopathy. General study points: A median 6.5 months before onset, the model predicted ophthalmopathy. In the blood, most expanded thyroid clonotypes above 0.001 appeared as well.

Amplified TCR beta CDR3 regions derived from RNA transcripts. RT-PCR in the first round (using the HTBI primer set) targeted the TCR CDR3. MiXCR, run by TCRdb on the multiplex PCR reads, gives a single entry per CDR3 protein. The sample holds about 600,000 distinct CDR3 sequences, approximately 16% seen once. V dropped 5 bases and J dropped 1 base, with 16 bases sitting between them. Germline loops: CDR1 SGHTA, CDR2 FQGTGA. The CDR3 loop spans 16 amino acids. The source is a woman aged 40 to 55 with Graves' ophthalmopathy. The rearrangement uses TRBV7-3 and TRBJ2-3, with a possible D match to TRBD2 (6 bases). The sample consisted of blood. CDR3 sequence (DNA): TGTGCCAGCAGCCCACAAGTGGGGGGAGGCACAGATACGCAGTATTTT. Its translation: CASSPQVGGGTDTQYF.